This T cell receptor (beta chain) was documented in a study of cytomegalovirus exposure and HLA in healthy donors. Across the study: As released early, the data held about 85 million unique TCRs from HLA-typed donors.

PCR was performed using 60 Vbeta and 13 Jbeta primers. Sequenced by immunoSEQ multiplex PCR; TCRdb stores in-frame clones only, minus some. The table shows 100,000 to 150,000 clones, with roughly 79% occurring only once. The source material was PBMCs. This TCR was recovered from a boy between 2 and 10 years old in good health and CMV-seronegative.

The CDR3 bases are TGTGCCAGCAGCCTTACGAGACAGAAATCCAATGAGCAGTTCTTC. Translated, it gives CASSLTRQKSNEQFF. V gene TRBV7-9 combines with J gene TRBJ2-1, with D possibly matching TRBD1 (5 bases). Trimming pared 5 bases from V and 6 bases from J, leaving 17 bases between. Germline CDR1 SEHNR, CDR2 FQNEAQ (reference sequence). This CDR3 region has 15 residues.